This T cell receptor (beta chain) is from a study of T cells in Graves' hyperthyroidism and ophthalmopathy. Overall study context: Upon initial diagnosis and before any treatment, peripheral blood was collected.

Uncontrolled infection, other autoimmune disease, pregnancy or lactation excluded patients. This clonotype was seen only once. Its antigen remains unknown. Study-level points and caveats: Blood also showed most of the thyroid clonotypes that were expanded above 0.001.

V shed 6 bases and J shed 0 bases, with 29 bases lying between them. CDR1 and CDR2 from the germline V gene are SNHLY and FYNNEI. The CDR3 extends over 20 amino acids. Amplified regions were TCR beta CDR3 sequences from RNA transcripts. A set of HTBI primers served as the primers for a first-round RT-PCR of the TCR CDR3. TCRdb passed the multiplex PCR reads through MiXCR, listing each CDR3 protein once. The repertoire holds hundreds of thousands of distinct CDR3 sequences, with about 15% as singletons. J is TRBJ2-5 and V is TRBV2, with TRBD2 as a possible D gene (6 bases). This TCR derives from a woman aged 18-35 years with Graves' hyperthyroidism that later progressed to Graves' ophthalmopathy. The sample comprised blood. CDR3 nucleotides: TGTGCCAGCAGCCCCACCGGGACTCACGACTATAAAATGTACCAAGAGACCCAGTACTTC. This translates into CASSPTGTHDYKMYQETQYF.